Here is one TCR beta chain with its context. Its antigen is currently not known. Base qualities are not at hand, and no much larger clone is one base apart. The entry originates in a study of cytotoxic CD8 clonotypes in ibrutinib-treated CLL (dated by TCRdb to about 2021). Regarding the study in general: The cohort was composed of some ten relapsed/refractory and about 15 treatment-naive patients; IGHV unmutated status was identified in 17 patients. Responses were partial in roughly 24 patients and complete in 2; after median roughly 69 months follow-up, approximately 15 stayed in remission and some twelve progressed. Samples at response were collected after a median of approximately twelve months of treatment, with a range of roughly 6 to 36 months. On average, each sample yielded 250,000 to 300,000 productive templates and tens of thousands of productive rearrangements. Of the 90 or so participants in the trial, roughly 26 had longitudinal samples available. Cryopreserved peripheral blood mononuclear cells were collected before treatment, at response, and at either disease progression or sustained remission. All remission and progressive disease samples were collected while patients were still receiving ibrutinib. Findings and caveats that apply to the study as a whole: An increase in clonality was observed at ibrutinib response, with clonality remaining stable during sustained remission and falling back toward baseline at progression. Baseline clonality was found to be higher than that of age-matched healthy donors and was strongly correlated with circulating CD8+ T-cell counts. Public clonotypes were rare and either shrank or stayed stable during treatment, and the rise in clonality at ibrutinib response reflected expansion of private clonotypes. Lymph node repertoires were not examined, and the timing of sampling was not matched between patients in sustained remission and those whose disease progressed.

What the time point label conveys for this sample: 20 to 25 months on ibrutinib. For TCR beta library preparation, roughly 2 micrograms of genomic DNA were extracted from the cryopreserved PBMCs. High-throughput TCR beta sequencing was performed on longitudinal blood samples from CLL patients receiving ibrutinib monotherapy. The patients took part in an open-label, single-center phase 2 trial of ibrutinib monotherapy. The goal of deep resolution MiSeq sequencing was a depth between 1 in 1 million and 1 in 200,000 T cells, and coverage averaged 10x per clonotype. The immunoSEQ hsTCRB Kit was used to generate TCR beta libraries. From the authors' description of their analysis: The data were analyzed with ImmunoSEQ Analyzer and ImmunoSEQ Data Assistant, and V, D and J gene assignments followed IMGT definitions. Clonality, which ranges from 0 to 1, was calculated by subtracting the normalized Shannon entropy of productive rearrangement frequencies from one. Only overrepresented clonotypes making up at least 0.05% of each patient's repertoire were included in the public clonotype analysis. Around 14 repertoires from age-matched healthy donors, obtained from immuneACCESS, served as clonality controls. As stored in TCRdb, this immuneACCESS dataset retains in-frame rearrangements with V and J assigned. A fraction of the clones does not appear; measured against another copy, unresolved V genes explain less than half of the discrepancy, and the remainder lacks a known reason. The V and J calls and the clone size are those of that table, but D and trimming were determined from the DNA. The sample data list 150,000 to 250,000 clones, and over 60% of these were observed just once. The ten top clones hold 10% to 15% of the sample.

Inclusive of the bounding cysteine and phenylalanine, the CDR3 is 14 residues long. Just the 42-base CDR3 DNA is kept, in frame starting at base 1. CDR1 SGHRS and CDR2 YFSETQ were looked up in the germline V gene. V loses 0 bases, J loses 3 bases, and the germline ends lie 10 bases apart. The clonotype originates from a human donor with chronic lymphocytic leukemia. Sequenced here: PBMCs, sampled after 24 months of ibrutinib treatment. The chain is assembled from TRBV5-1 and TRBJ2-7; the D gene cannot be named for sure. In nucleotides, the sequence is TGCGCCAGCAGCTTGGCCCCACCGGGCTACGAGCAGTACTTC. Its protein product is CASSLAPPGYEQYF.